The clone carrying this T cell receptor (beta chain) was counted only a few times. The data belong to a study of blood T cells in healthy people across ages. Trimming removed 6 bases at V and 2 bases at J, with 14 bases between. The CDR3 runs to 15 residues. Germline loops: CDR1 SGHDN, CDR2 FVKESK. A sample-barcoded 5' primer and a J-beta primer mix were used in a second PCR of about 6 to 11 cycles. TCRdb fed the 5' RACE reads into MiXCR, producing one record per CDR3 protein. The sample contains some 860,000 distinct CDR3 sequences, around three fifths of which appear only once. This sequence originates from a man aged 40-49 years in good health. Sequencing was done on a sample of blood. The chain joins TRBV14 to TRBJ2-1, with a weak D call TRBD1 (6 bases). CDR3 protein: CASRLQGSTYNEQFF. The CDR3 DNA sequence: TGTGCCAGCAGGCTACAGGGTAGTACCTACAATGAGCAGTTCTTC. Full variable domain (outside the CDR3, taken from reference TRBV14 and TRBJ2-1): EAGVTQFPSHSVIEKGQTVTLRCDPISGHDNLYWYRRVMGKEIKFLLHFVKESKQDESGMPNNRFLAERTGGTYSTLKVQPAELEDSGVYFCASRLQGSTYNEQFFGPGTRLTVL.